The entry that follows covers one T cell receptor beta chain sequence. What it recognizes is unknown. The study separated CD4+ cells into CD45RA+ naive and CD45RA-negative memory subsets. The data were taken from a study of shared clonotypes between healthy human individuals. Notes on the study in general: Sequencing depth was expected to affect clonotype sharing among donors.

Germline values: CDR1 LNHDA, CDR2 SQIVND (reference sequence). The CDR3 spans 16 residues. The ends were cut back, 4 bases at V and 0 bases at J, with 10 bases in the middle. Generated by immunoSEQ multiplex PCR, the TCRdb table keeps only in-frame clones and is missing some. The repertoire holds a few million clones, with over 85% as singletons. The chain links TRBV19 to TRBJ1-6; D is possibly TRBD1 (6 bases). The receptor was derived from a man between 18 and 35 years old in good health. The specimen was naive CD4+ T cells sorted from blood. Subset noted: CD45RA+ positively selected. This chain's CDR3 is CASSKNRDSYNSPLHF. CDR3 in DNA: TGTGCCAGTAGTAAGAACAGGGACTCCTATAATTCACCCCTCCACTTT.